This T cell receptor (beta chain) was found in a study of T cells after somatic rescue of genetic block. Repertoires were generated with immunoSEQ multiplex PCR, while TCRdb's copy carries only in-frame clones and drops some. This table has roughly 55,000 clones, more than 90% appearing once. This clone has just a few counts. The V gene lost 0 bases and the J gene lost 14 bases, with 7 bases spanning the gap. Germline V gives CDR1 DFQATT, CDR2 SNEGSKA (reference sequence). The CDR3 is made up of 9 amino acids. The sequencing input was peripheral blood mononuclear cells (PBMCs). The source of this sequence is a child under two years old. This sequence joins TRBV20-1 and TRBJ1-2; possibly TRBD1 for D (5 bases). The CDR3 DNA sequence: TGCAGTGCTAGAGATAGGGGTACCTTC. This gives the protein CSARDRGTF.